This TCR beta chain appears in the sequencing data of a study of CD8 T cells in Susac syndrome. Sequencing of TCR beta was carried out in blood CD8+ and CD4+ T cells. CDR3 length: 18 residues. Per the germline V gene, CDR1 is LGHDT and CDR2 is YNNKEL (reference sequence). Trimming cost V 1 base and J 3 bases, with 19 bases left between them. A quantity of about 0.5 to 1 ug RNA underwent reverse transcription using random hexamers. In TCRdb, the immunoSEQ multiplex PCR reads were re-called with MiXCR into one record per CDR3 protein. The sample consists of approximately 68,000 distinct CDR3 sequences, about 95% of them appearing once.

Sequenced: CD8+ T cells from PBMCs. The chain recombines TRBV3-1 with TRBJ2-4; D may be TRBD2 (7 bases). The sequence came from a human donor with multiple sclerosis. CDR3 sequence reads: CASSQVGEGGPLKNIQYF. The CDR3 DNA reads TGTGCCAGCAGCCAAGTTGGGGAGGGGGGGCCTCTCAAAAACATTCAGTACTTC.